This TCR beta chain was recovered during a study of long-term antiretroviral therapy in people with HIV. In the case of this clone: Its antigen is unknown.

The CDR3 sequence is 11 residues long. CDR1 is DFQATT, CDR2 SNEGSKA, per germline (reference sequence). V was trimmed by 7 bases and J by 3 bases, leaving 7 bases between them. Regarding the study as a whole: Absence of data on ART adherence, viral resistance or therapy changes was noted.

An immunoSEQ assay, version v3.0, was performed at survey level. Generated by immunoSEQ multiplex PCR, the TCRdb table keeps only in-frame clones and is missing some. In the table there are tens of thousands of clones, about 93% of which are singletons. This clonotype originated in a man in his forties or fifties with HIV. Sample: unsorted PBMCs, taken 6.2 years after starting antiretroviral therapy. The J gene is TRBJ2-1, the V gene TRBV20-1; D assignment may be TRBD1 or TRBD2 (5 bases each). CDR3 coding DNA: TGCAGTGGGGGGTACTACAATGAGCAGTTCTTC. Translation: CSGGYYNEQFF.